This TCR beta chain was captured in a study of CD8 T cells in Susac syndrome. The CDR3 has 12 amino acids. V was clipped by 5 bases and J by 7 bases, with 12 bases between them. Germline V gives CDR1 MNHEY, CDR2 SVGAGI. General study results and limits: It was acknowledged in the study that the number of individuals who were included in its TCR sequencing and HLA analysis was relatively small.

cDNA came from approximately 0.5 to 1 ug RNA primed by random hexamers. Amplification of TCR beta CDR3 used immunoSEQ multiplex PCR across 54 Vbeta and 13 Jbeta. TCRdb reprocessed the immunoSEQ multiplex PCR reads with MiXCR, giving one entry per CDR3 protein. The sample yields just over 150,000 distinct CDR3 sequences, roughly 96% seen once. Comments on this clonotype: What it binds is unknown.

This clonotype was obtained from a human donor with Susac syndrome. Material: CD4+ T cells from PBMCs. The rearrangement uses TRBV6-5 and TRBJ2-7, with D possibly being TRBD1 or TRBD2 (5 bases each). DNA for the CDR3: TGTGCCAGCAGTCCCCGGGACGGAGAGCAGTACTTC. Its protein product is CASSPRDGEQYF.